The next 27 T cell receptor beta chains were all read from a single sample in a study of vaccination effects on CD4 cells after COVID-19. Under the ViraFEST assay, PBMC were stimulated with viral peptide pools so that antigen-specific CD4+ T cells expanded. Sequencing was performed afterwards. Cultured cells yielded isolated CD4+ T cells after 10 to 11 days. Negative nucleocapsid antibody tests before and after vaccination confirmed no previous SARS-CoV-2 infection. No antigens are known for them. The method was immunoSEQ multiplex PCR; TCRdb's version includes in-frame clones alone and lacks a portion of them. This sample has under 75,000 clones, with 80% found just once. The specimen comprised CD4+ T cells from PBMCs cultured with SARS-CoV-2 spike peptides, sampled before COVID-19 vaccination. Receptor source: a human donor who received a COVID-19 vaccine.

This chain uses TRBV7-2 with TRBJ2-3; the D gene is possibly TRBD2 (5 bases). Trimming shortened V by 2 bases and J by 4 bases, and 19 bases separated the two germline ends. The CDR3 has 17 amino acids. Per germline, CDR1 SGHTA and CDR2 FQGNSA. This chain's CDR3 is CASSLKGPHTRADTQYF. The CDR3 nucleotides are TGTGCCAGCAGCTTAAAAGGTCCACACACGAGGGCAGATACGCAGTATTTT.

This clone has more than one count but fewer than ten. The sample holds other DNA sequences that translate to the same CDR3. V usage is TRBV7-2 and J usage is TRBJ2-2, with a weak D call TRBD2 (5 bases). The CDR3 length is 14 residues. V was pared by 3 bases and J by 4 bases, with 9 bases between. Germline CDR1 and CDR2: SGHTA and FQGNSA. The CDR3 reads CASSLGGSTGELFF. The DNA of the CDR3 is TGTGCCAGCAGCTTGGGTGGGAGCACCGGGGAGCTGTTTTTT.

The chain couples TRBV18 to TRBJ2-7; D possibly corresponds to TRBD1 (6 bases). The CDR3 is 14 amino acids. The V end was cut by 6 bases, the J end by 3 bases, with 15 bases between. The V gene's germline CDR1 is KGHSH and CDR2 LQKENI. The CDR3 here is CASSVGQEYYEQYV. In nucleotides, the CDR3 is TGTGCCAGCTCCGTGGGACAAGAATACTACGAGCAGTACGTC.

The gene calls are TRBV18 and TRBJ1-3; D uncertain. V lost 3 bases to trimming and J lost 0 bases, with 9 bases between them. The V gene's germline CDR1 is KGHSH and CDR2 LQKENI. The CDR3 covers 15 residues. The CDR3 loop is CASSPQAGSGNTIYF. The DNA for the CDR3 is TGTGCCAGCTCACCCCAGGCGGGCTCTGGAAACACCATATATTTT.

This CDR3 is CASSLGRGLLTDTQYF. For the CDR3, the DNA is TGTGCCAGCAGCTTAGGCAGGGGGCTTTTAACAGATACGCAGTATTTT. This rearrangement joins TRBV11-3 to TRBJ2-3, with 8 nucleotides matching TRBD1. The trim removed 1 base at V and 3 bases at J, leaving 6 bases unmatched. The CDR3 runs to 16 residues. Germline V CDR1 and CDR2: SGHNT, YENEEA.

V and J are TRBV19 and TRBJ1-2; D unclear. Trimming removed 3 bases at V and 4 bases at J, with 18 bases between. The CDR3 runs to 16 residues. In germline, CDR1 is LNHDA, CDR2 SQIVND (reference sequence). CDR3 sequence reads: CASSIPLSGPLYGYTF. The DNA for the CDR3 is TGTGCCAGTAGTATTCCCCTTAGCGGCCCACTCTATGGCTACACCTTC.

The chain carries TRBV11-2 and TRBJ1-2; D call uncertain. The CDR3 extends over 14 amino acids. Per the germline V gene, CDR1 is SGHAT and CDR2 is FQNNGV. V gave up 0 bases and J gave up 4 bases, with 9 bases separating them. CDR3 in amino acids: CASSLEVRPYGYTF. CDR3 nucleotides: TGTGCCAGCAGCTTAGAGGTCAGACCCTATGGCTACACCTTC.

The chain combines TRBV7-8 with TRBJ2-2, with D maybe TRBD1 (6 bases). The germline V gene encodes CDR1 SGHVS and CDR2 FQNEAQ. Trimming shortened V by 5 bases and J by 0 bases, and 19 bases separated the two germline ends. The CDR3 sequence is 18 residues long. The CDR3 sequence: CASSRGLQGSTNTGELFF. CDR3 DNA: TGTGCCAGCAGCCGGGGCCTACAGGGTTCGACGAACACCGGGGAGCTGTTTTTT.

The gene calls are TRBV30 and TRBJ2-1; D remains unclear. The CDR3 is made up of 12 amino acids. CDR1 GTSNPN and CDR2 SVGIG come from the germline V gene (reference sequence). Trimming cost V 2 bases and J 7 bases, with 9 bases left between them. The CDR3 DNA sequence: TGTGCCTGGAGTCCCACCCCGAATGAGCAGTTCTTC. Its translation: CAWSPTPNEQFF.

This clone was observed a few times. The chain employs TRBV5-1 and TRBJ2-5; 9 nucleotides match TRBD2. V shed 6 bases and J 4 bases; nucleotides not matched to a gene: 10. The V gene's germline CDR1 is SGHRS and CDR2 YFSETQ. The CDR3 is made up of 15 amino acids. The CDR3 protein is CASNPAGLAGETQYF. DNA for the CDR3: TGCGCCAGCAATCCCGCGGGACTAGCTGGAGAGACCCAGTACTTC.

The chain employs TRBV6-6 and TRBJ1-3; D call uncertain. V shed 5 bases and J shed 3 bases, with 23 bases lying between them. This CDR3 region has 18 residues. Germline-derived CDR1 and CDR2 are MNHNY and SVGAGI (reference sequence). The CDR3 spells CASSPNPGRHGGGNTIYF. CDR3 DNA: TGTGCCAGCAGTCCTAATCCCGGGCGACACGGAGGTGGAAACACCATATATTTT.

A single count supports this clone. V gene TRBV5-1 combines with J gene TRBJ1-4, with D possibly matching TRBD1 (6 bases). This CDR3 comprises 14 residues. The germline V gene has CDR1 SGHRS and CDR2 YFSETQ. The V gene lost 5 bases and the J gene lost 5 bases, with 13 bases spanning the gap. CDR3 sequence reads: CASSSDSPNEKLFF. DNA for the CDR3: TGCGCCAGCAGTTCGGACAGTCCAAATGAAAAACTGTTTTTT. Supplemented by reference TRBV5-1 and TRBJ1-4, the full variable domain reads KAGVTQTPRYLIKTRGQQVTLSCSPISGHRSVSWYQQTPGQGLQFLFEYFSETQRNKGNFPGRFSGRQFSNSRSEMNVSTLELGDSALYLCASSSDSPNEKLFFGSGTQLSVL.

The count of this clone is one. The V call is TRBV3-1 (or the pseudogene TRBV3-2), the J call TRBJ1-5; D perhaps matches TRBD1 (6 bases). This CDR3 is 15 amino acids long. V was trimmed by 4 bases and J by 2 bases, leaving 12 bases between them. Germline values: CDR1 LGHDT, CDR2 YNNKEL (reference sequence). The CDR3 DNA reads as TGTGCCAGCAGCCGCCGAGGGGGGGGCAATCAGCCCCAGCATTTT. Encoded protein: CASSRRGGGNQPQHF.

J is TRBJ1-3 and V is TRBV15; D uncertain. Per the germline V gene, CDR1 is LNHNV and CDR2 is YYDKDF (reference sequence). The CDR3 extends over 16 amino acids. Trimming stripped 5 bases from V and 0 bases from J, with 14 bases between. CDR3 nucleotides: TGTGCCACCAGCTTCCTCGGTGGCAGCTCTGGAAACACCATATATTTT. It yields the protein CATSFLGGSSGNTIYF. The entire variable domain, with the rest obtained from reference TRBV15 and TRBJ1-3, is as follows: DAMVIQNPRYQVTQFGKPVTLSCSQTLNHNVMYWYQQKSSQAPKLLFHYYDKDFNNEADTPDNFQSRRPNTSFCFLDIRSPGLGDTAMYLCATSFLGGSSGNTIYFGEGSWLTVV.

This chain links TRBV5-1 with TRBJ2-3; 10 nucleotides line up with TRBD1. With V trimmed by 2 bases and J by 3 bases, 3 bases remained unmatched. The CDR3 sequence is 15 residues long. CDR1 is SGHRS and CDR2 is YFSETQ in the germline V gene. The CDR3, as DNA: TGCGCCAGCAGCTTTACGGGACAGGGGACAGATACGCAGTATTTT. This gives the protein CASSFTGQGTDTQYF.

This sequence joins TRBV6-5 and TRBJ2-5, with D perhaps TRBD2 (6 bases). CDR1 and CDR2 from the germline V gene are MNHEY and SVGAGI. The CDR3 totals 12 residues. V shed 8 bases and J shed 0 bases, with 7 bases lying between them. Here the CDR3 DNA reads TGTGCCAGCCGGGGGTACCAAGAGACCCAGTACTTC. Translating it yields CASRGYQETQYF.

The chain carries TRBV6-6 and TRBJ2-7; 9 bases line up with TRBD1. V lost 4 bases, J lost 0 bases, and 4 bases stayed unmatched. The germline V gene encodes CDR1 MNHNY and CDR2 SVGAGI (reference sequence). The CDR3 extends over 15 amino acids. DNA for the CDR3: TGTGCCAGCAGTTCTAACAGGGGGCCCTCCTACGAGCAGTACGTC. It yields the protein CASSSNRGPSYEQYV.

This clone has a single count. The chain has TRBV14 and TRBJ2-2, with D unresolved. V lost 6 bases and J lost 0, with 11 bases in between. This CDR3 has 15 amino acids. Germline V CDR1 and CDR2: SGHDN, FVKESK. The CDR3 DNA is TGTGCCAGCAGTTACGTAACGGCGAACACCGGGGAGCTGTTTTTT. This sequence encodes CASSYVTANTGELFF.

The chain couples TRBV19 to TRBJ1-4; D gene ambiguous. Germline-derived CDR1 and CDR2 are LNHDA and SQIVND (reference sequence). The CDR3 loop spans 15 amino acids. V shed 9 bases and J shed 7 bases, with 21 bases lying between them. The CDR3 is CASTHSGPPGEKLFF. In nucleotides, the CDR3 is TGTGCCAGCACTCATAGCGGACCGCCGGGTGAAAAACTGTTTTTT.

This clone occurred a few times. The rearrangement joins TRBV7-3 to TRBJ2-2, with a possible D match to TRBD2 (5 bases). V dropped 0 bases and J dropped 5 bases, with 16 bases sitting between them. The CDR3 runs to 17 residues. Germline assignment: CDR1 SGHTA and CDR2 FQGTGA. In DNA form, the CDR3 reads TGTGCCAGCAGCTTAACGTCGGATCGGGGTAGTACCGGGGAGCTGTTTTTT. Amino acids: CASSLTSDRGSTGELFF.

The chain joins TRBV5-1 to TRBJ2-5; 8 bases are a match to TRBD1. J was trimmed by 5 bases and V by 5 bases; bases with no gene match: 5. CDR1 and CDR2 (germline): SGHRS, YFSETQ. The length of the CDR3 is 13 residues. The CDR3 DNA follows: TGCGCCAGCAGGGAGACAGGGGCGGAGACCCAGTACTTC. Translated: CASRETGAETQYF.

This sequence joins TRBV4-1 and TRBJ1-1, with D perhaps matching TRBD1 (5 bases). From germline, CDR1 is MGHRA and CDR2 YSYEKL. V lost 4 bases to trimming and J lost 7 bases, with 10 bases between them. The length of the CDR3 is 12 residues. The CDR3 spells CASSRGGSEAFF. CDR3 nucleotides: TGCGCCAGCAGCCGGGGGGGGAGTGAAGCTTTCTTT.

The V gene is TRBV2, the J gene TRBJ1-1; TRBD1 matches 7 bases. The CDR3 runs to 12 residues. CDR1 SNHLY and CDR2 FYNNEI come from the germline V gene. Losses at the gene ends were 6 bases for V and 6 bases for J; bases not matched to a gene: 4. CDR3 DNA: TGTGCCAGCAGCCACAGGGGAGCTGAAGCTTTCTTT. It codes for CASSHRGAEAFF.

This CDR3 is CASSDTLGQGSRRDTEAFF. The DNA for the CDR3 is TGTGCCAGCAGTGACACCTTGGGACAGGGGTCTAGGAGGGACACTGAAGCTTTCTTT. The V gene is TRBV6-4, the J gene TRBJ1-1, with 10 positions matching TRBD1. The CDR3 sequence is 19 residues long. CDR1 MRHNA and CDR2 SNTAGT come from the germline V gene. J gave up 3 bases and V 2 bases, and 15 bases lay outside the gene matches.

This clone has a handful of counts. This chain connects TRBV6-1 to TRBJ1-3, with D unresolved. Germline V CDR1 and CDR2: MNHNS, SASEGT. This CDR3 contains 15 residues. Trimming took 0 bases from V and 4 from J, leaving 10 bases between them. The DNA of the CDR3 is TGTGCCAGCAGTGAAGCGCCGATGCGGGGAAACACCATATATTTT. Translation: CASSEAPMRGNTIYF.

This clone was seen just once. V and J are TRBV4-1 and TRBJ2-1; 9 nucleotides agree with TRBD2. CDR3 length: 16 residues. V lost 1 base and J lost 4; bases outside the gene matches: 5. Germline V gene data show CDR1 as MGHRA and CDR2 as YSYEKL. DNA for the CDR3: TGCGCCAGCAGCCAAGTTCCTAGCGGGGCTTACAATGAGCAGTTCTTC. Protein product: CASSQVPSGAYNEQFF.

CDR3 protein: CSVGRVRGGYGYTF. CDR3 sequence (DNA): TGCAGCGTTGGGCGTGTAAGGGGAGGCTATGGCTACACCTTC. The V and J genes are TRBV29-1 and TRBJ1-2; the D gene is possibly TRBD1 (5 bases). Trimming pared 4 bases from V and 4 bases from J, leaving 16 bases between. CDR3 length: 14 residues. CDR1 and CDR2 from the germline V gene are SQVTM and ANQGSEA.